The 2 T cell receptor beta chains below all came from one sample that was sequenced in a study of cytomegalovirus exposure and HLA in healthy donors. Both 60 Vbeta primers and 13 Jbeta primers went into the PCR. Produced via immunoSEQ multiplex PCR; TCRdb's table is partial and in-frame only. There are 80,000 to 100,000 clones in the sample; roughly 74% occur only once, and about a sixth lies in the top ten. Input material: PBMCs. All receptors come from a young woman in good health and CMV-seropositive.

The chain uses TRBV20-1 and TRBJ2-5; 11 positions agree with TRBD2. This CDR3 is built from 11 residues. J lost 9 bases, V lost 5 bases, and 2 bases had no gene match. Germline lookup yields CDR1 DFQATT and CDR2 SNEGSKA (reference sequence). CDR3 region: CSAHSGRAQYF. In DNA form, the CDR3 reads TGCAGTGCTCATAGCGGGAGGGCCCAGTACTTC.

This clone occurred a few times. The chain joins TRBV15 to TRBJ2-1; TRBD2 matches 13 bases. The CDR3 contains 19 residues. Trimming took 2 bases from V and 0 from J; bases not matched to a gene: 7. CDR1 and CDR2 (germline): LNHNV, YYDKDF (reference sequence). The CDR3 reads CATSRIELAGGGSYNEQFF. The CDR3 nucleotides are TGTGCCACCAGCAGAATTGAACTAGCGGGAGGGGGCTCCTACAATGAGCAGTTCTTC.